The T cell receptor (beta chain) described here comes from a study of cytomegalovirus exposure and HLA in healthy donors. This PCR relied on a set of 60 Vbeta primers and 13 Jbeta primers. Profiled with immunoSEQ multiplex PCR; TCRdb holds only in-frame clones, not every one. Of 140,000 or so clones listed, roughly 80% are singletons. The CDR3 covers 14 residues. Germline CDR1 reads MNHEY; CDR2 reads SMNVEV (reference sequence). The germline V and J ends were trimmed by 6 bases and 7 bases, with 13 bases remaining between them. This TCR came from a man aged 35-49 years in good health and CMV-seronegative. The sequenced material came from PBMCs. The V call is TRBV27, the J call TRBJ1-6, with TRBD1 as a possible D gene (5 bases). CDR3 in DNA: TGTGCCAGCAGGCAAGACAGCTGGAATTCACCCCTCCACTTT. Amino acids: CASRQDSWNSPLHF.